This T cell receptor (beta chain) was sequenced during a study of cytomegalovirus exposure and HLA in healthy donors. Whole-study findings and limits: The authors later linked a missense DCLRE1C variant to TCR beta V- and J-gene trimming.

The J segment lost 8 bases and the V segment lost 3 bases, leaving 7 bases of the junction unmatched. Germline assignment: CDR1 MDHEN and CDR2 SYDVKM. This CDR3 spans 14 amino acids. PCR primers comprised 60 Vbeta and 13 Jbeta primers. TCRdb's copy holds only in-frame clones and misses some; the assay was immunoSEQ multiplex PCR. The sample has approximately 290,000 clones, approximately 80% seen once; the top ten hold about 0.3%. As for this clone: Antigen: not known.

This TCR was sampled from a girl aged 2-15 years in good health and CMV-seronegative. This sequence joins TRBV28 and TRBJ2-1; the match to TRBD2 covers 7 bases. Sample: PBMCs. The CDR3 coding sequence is TGTGCCAGCAGTTTCGGACTAGTGGGTTATGAGCAGTTCTTC. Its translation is CASSFGLVGYEQFF.